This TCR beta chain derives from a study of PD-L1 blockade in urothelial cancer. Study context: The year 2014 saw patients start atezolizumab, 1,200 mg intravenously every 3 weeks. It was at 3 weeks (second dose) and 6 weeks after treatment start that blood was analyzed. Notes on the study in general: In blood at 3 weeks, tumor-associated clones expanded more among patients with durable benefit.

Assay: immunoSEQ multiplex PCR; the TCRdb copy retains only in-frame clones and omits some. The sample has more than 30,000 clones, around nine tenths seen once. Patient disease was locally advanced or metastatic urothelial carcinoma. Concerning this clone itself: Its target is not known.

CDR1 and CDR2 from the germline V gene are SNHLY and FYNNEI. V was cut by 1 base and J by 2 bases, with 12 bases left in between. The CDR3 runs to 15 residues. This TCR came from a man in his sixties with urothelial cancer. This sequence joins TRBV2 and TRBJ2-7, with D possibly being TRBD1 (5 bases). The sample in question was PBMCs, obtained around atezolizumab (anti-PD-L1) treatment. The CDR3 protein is CASSEEGPRTYEQYF. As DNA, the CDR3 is TGTGCCAGCAGTGAAGAGGGGCCGAGAACCTACGAGCAGTACTTC.